The subject of this entry is one TCR beta chain. The table came from immunoSEQ multiplex PCR; TCRdb's copy has only in-frame clones and leaves some out. The sample records roughly 80,000 clones, about 92% being singletons. The germline gives CDR1 SGDLS, CDR2 YYNGEE. V lost 3 bases to trimming and J lost 2 bases; unmatched junction nucleotides: 5. This CDR3 contains 15 residues. The sample belongs to a study of brain T cells in children with intractable seizures. The input for sequencing was peripheral blood, taken at surgery. This chain links TRBV9 with TRBJ1-3; 7 bases fit TRBD1. This clonotype originated in a boy under three years old with tuberous sclerosis and intractable seizures. CDR3 DNA sequence: TGTGCCAGCAGCGATCCAGGGGGGACTGGAAACACCATATATTTT. Translated, it gives CASSDPGGTGNTIYF.